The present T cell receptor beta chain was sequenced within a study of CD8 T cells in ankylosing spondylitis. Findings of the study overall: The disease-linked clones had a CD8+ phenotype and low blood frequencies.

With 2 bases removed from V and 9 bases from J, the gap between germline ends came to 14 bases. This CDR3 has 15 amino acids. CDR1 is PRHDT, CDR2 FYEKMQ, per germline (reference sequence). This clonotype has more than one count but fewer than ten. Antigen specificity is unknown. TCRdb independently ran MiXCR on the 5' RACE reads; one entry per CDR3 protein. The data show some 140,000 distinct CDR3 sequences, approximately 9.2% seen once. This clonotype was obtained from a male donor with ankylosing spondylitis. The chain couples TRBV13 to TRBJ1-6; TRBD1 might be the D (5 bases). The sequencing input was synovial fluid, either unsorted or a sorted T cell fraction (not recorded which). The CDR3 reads CASSLQGFGASPLHF. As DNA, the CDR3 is TGTGCCAGCAGCTTACAGGGTTTTGGAGCTTCACCCCTCCACTTT. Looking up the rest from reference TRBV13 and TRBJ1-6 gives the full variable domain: AAGVIQSPRHLIKEKRETATLKCYPIPRHDTVYWYQQGPGQDPQFLISFYEKMQSDKGSIPDRFSAQQFSDYHSELNMSSLELGDSALYFCASSLQGFGASPLHFGNGTRLTVT.